This T cell receptor beta chain comes out of a study of response to subunit inactivated influenza vaccine. Via MiXCR, TCRdb re-called the RT-PCR reads, giving one row per CDR3 protein. This table has hundreds of thousands of distinct CDR3 sequences, 10% to 12% appearing once. These data also featured in a second study, about T cells expressing NK-cell markers. That source notes: What made the TCR beta cDNA was 5'RACE template switching with UMIs. Out of eight donors sequenced, seven tested HCMV-seropositive and the remaining one seronegative. Unclear, still, was the HCMV specificity of the expanded NKG2C+ T cell clones.

This clonotype was sampled from a man aged 50 to 59 who received an inactivated influenza vaccine. Sequencing was performed on PBMCs from blood, taken on the day of vaccination.

This CDR3 reads CASSLASGTLRTGELFF. In DNA form, the CDR3 reads TGCGCCAGCAGCTTGGCCTCCGGGACACTGAGGACCGGGGAGCTGTTTTTT. The V call is TRBV5-1, the J call TRBJ2-2; a possible D gene is TRBD1 (6 bases). CDR3 length: 17 amino acids. V lost 0 bases and J lost 5, with 17 bases in between. Germline V gene sequence: CDR1 SGHRS, CDR2 YFSETQ.